The 21 T cell receptor beta chains listed next were all sequenced from one sample in a study of shared clonotypes between healthy human individuals. Naive CD8 cells were CD45RO-negative, positively selected for CCR7, excluding terminally differentiated effector memory CD45RA+ cells. Clones were read by immunoSEQ multiplex PCR, and TCRdb kept only the in-frame ones, dropping some. Among about 680,000 clones listed, 92% were seen once. The specimen sequenced was naive CD8+ T cells sorted from blood. Every receptor here comes from a man aged 25-45 years in good health.

V and J are TRBV11-2 and TRBJ1-1; possible D gene TRBD1, 5 bases. Trimming removed 2 bases at V and 5 bases at J, with 15 bases between. The CDR3 has 15 amino acids. Looked up from germline, CDR1 is SGHAT and CDR2 is FQNNGV. The CDR3 DNA sequence: TGTGCCAGCAGCTTACTCCAAACCCCAGGGACTGAAGCTTTCTTT. This translates into CASSLLQTPGTEAFF.

Notes on this clone: This specimen includes other DNA sequences encoding the same CDR3. The J gene is TRBJ2-7, the V gene TRBV4-1; 9 positions agree with TRBD1. CDR3 length: 16 residues. Germline loops: CDR1 MGHRA, CDR2 YSYEKL. V shed 0 bases and J 1 base; nucleotides not matched to a gene: 4. The CDR3 DNA reads as TGCGCCAGCAGCCAAGACCGGGGACAGGGTTCCTACGAGCAGTACTTC. Translating gives CASSQDRGQGSYEQYF.

This clone has only one observation. CDR3 loop: CASSLGDLVDEQYF. DNA of the CDR3: TGTGCCAGCAGCTTGGGAGACTTGGTGGACGAGCAGTACTTC. The V call is TRBV5-4, the J call TRBJ2-7; D remains unclear. The CDR3 loop spans 14 amino acids. The germline V gene has CDR1 SGHNT and CDR2 YYREEE (reference sequence). The V and J ends lost 0 bases and 5 bases respectively, with 12 bases between them.

The chain has TRBV2 and TRBJ2-7; tentative D call: TRBD2 (6 bases). The CDR3 extends over 13 amino acids. V was clipped by 6 bases and J by 3 bases, with 12 bases between them. CDR1 and CDR2 from the germline V gene are SNHLY and FYNNEI. This chain's CDR3 is CASRGGDNYEQYF. The CDR3 bases are TGTGCCAGCAGGGGAGGAGACAACTACGAGCAGTACTTC. Together with reference TRBV2 and TRBJ2-7, the CDR3 gives the full variable domain: EPEVTQTPSHQVTQMGQEVILRCVPISNHLYFYWYRQILGQKVEFLVSFYNNEISEKSEIFDDQFSVERPDGSNFTLKIRSTKLEDSAMYFCASRGGDNYEQYFGPGTRLTVT.

The V gene is TRBV5-1, the J gene TRBJ2-1, with 9 positions matching TRBD2. Germline V gene data show CDR1 as SGHRS and CDR2 as YFSETQ. This CDR3 spans 12 amino acids. V dropped 0 bases and J dropped 13; count of bases not matched to a gene: 2. Here the CDR3 DNA reads TGCGCCAGCAGCTTGGGCGGGAGGGCCCAGTTCTTC. Translated, it gives CASSLGGRAQFF.

This clone was observed a few times. The chain uses TRBV19 and TRBJ1-5; unclear D gene. Deletions cut 6 bases from V and 10 bases from J, with 10 bases between. Germline values: CDR1 LNHDA, CDR2 SQIVND (reference sequence). This CDR3 is built from 11 residues. This CDR3 is CASSQGGPQHF. As DNA, the CDR3 is TGTGCCAGTAGCCAAGGCGGACCCCAGCATTTT.

This clone showed up just once. The gene calls are TRBV28 and TRBJ2-1; unclear D gene. This CDR3 has 16 amino acids. Trimming left V 3 bases short and J 0 bases short, with 12 bases between. The V gene's germline CDR1 is MDHEN and CDR2 SYDVKM. The CDR3 protein is CASSLREASSYNEQFF. The DNA for the CDR3 is TGTGCCAGCAGTTTGCGTGAGGCGAGCTCCTACAATGAGCAGTTCTTC. Full variable domain (missing parts from reference TRBV28 and TRBJ2-1): DVKVTQSSRYLVKRTGEKVFLECVQDMDHENMFWYRQDPGLGLRLIYFSYDVKMKEKGDIPEGYSVSREKKERFSLILESASTNQTSMYLCASSLREASSYNEQFFGPGTRLTVL.

The chain combines TRBV5-1 with TRBJ1-2, with D unresolved. Trimming pared 0 bases from V and 4 bases from J, leaving 16 bases between. The V gene's germline CDR1 is SGHRS and CDR2 YFSETQ. The CDR3 is 16 residues long. CDR3 bases: TGCGCCAGCAGCTTGGAGGTCCCCACACCTCTCTATGGCTACACCTTC. Translated, it gives CASSLEVPTPLYGYTF. The whole variable domain, remainder taken from reference TRBV5-1 and TRBJ1-2, is KAGVTQTPRYLIKTRGQQVTLSCSPISGHRSVSWYQQTPGQGLQFLFEYFSETQRNKGNFPGRFSGRQFSNSRSEMNVSTLELGDSALYLCASSLEVPTPLYGYTFGSGTRLTVV.

The V call is TRBV7-9, the J call TRBJ2-1; D gene uncertain. The CDR3 extends over 13 amino acids. Trimming stripped 3 bases from V and 10 bases from J, with 13 bases between. Germline V gene sequence: CDR1 SEHNR, CDR2 FQNEAQ (reference sequence). The CDR3 is CASSFPLNYEQFF. The CDR3 nucleotides are TGTGCCAGCAGCTTTCCCCTTAACTACGAGCAGTTCTTC. Complete variable domain (other parts from reference TRBV7-9 and TRBJ2-1): DTGVSQNPRHKITKRGQNVTFRCDPISEHNRLYWYRQTLGQGPEFLTYFQNEAQLEKSRLLSDRFSAERPKGSFSTLEIQRTEQGDSAMYLCASSFPLNYEQFFGPGTRLTVL.

This chain uses TRBV11-2 with TRBJ1-2, with D tentatively TRBD1 (5 bases). Germline V gives CDR1 SGHAT, CDR2 FQNNGV. Trimming removed 5 bases at V and 4 bases at J, with 8 bases between. The CDR3 totals 12 residues. CDR3 DNA: TGTGCCAGCAGCCAACAGGTCTATGGCTACACCTTC. As protein: CASSQQVYGYTF.

The gene calls are TRBV7-4 and TRBJ2-7; 8 bases are shared with TRBD2. CDR1 and CDR2 (germline): SGHVT, SQSDAQ. Unmatched junction bases numbered 3, after V lost 1 base and J lost 4 bases. The CDR3 contains 14 residues. CDR3 coding DNA: TGTGCCAGCAGCTTAGGGACTAGCTCGTACGAGCAGTACTTC. Amino acid sequence: CASSLGTSSYEQYF.

The count of this clone is one. The V and J genes are TRBV29-1 and TRBJ2-7; possible D gene TRBD2, 6 bases. CDR3 length: 13 amino acids. V was pared by 7 bases and J by 5 bases, with 18 bases between. CDR1 and CDR2 from the germline V gene are SQVTM and ANQGSEA. The CDR3 reads CSAPGLGSDEQYF. The CDR3 bases are TGCAGCGCTCCGGGACTTGGGAGCGACGAGCAGTACTTC.

The CDR3 loop reads CASSWTSGRPRGGEQFF. DNA for the CDR3: TGTGCCAGCAGTTGGACTAGCGGGAGACCACGTGGCGGTGAGCAGTTCTTC. V gene TRBV27 combines with J gene TRBJ2-1, with 13 bases lining up with TRBD2. The CDR3 loop spans 17 amino acids. J was trimmed by 9 bases and V by 4 bases; bases with no gene match: 12. Germline CDR1 is MNHEY and CDR2 is SMNVEV (reference sequence).

The V gene is TRBV30, the J gene TRBJ2-7; D unclear. This CDR3 is 12 amino acids long. Germline lookup yields CDR1 GTSNPN and CDR2 SVGIG (reference sequence). V shed 8 bases and J shed 0 bases, with 11 bases lying between them. Written as DNA, the CDR3 is TGTGCCGCCCACGGAAACTCCTACGAGCAGTACTTC. Protein sequence: CAAHGNSYEQYF.

The chain uses TRBV6-1 and TRBJ2-7; perhaps TRBD1 as D (6 bases). Germline V gene lookup returns CDR1 MNHNS and CDR2 SASEGT. V shed 2 bases and J shed 1 base, with 18 bases lying between them. The CDR3 is made up of 17 amino acids. CDR3 in amino acids: CASSESLGGFMSYEQYF. The CDR3 bases are TGTGCCAGCAGTGAATCTTTAGGGGGATTCATGTCCTACGAGCAGTACTTC.

This chain uses TRBV10-2 with TRBJ2-7; TRBD2 agrees at 9 bases. The CDR3 runs to 15 residues. Per germline, CDR1 WSHSY and CDR2 SAAADI. The V and J ends lost 3 bases and 6 bases, in that order; junction bases with no gene match: 9. The CDR3 sequence: CASSDSASGTSEQYF. For the CDR3, the DNA is TGCGCCAGCAGTGATTCGGCTAGCGGGACAAGCGAGCAGTACTTC.

The chain combines TRBV2 with TRBJ2-7; tentatively, D is TRBD1 or TRBD2 (5 bases each). The CDR3 consists of 16 residues. Trimming left V 3 bases short and J 5 bases short, with 20 bases between. Per germline, CDR1 SNHLY and CDR2 FYNNEI. The CDR3 region is CASSDRGPRSFHEQYF. The CDR3, as DNA: TGTGCCAGCAGTGATCGGGGACCACGTTCATTCCACGAGCAGTACTTC.

This clone has only one observation. The rearrangement joins TRBV27 to TRBJ2-7, with D perhaps matching TRBD2 (6 bases). CDR3 length: 14 amino acids. Germline V gene sequence: CDR1 MNHEY, CDR2 SMNVEV (reference sequence). The V gene lost 6 bases and the J gene lost 1 base, with 13 bases spanning the gap. The CDR3 nucleotides read TGTGCCAGCAGGGGATGGGGGGTGTCCTACGAGCAGTACTTC. Translated: CASRGWGVSYEQYF.

V gene TRBV6-5 combines with J gene TRBJ2-2; D is uncertain. CDR3 length: 15 amino acids. Per germline, CDR1 MNHEY and CDR2 SVGAGI. Deletions cut 4 bases from V and 3 bases from J, with 12 bases between. The CDR3 DNA sequence: TGTGCCAGCAGTTCCTCCGGTGGGTACACCGGGGAGCTGTTTTTT. Its translation: CASSSSGGYTGELFF.

This chain links TRBV10-3 with TRBJ2-7; D may be TRBD2 (7 bases). CDR3 length: 16 residues. V was shortened by 2 bases and J by 2 bases, with 16 bases between the two germline ends. In germline, CDR1 is ENHRY, CDR2 SYGVKD. The CDR3 spells CAISEGLGGEPYEQYF. As DNA, the CDR3 is TGTGCCATCAGTGAGGGGTTAGGGGGGGAACCCTACGAGCAGTACTTC.

The chain employs TRBV7-2 and TRBJ2-3, with TRBD2 identical over 8 bases. The V segment lost 4 bases and the J segment 1 base; nucleotides outside the gene matches: 4. Germline lookup yields CDR1 SGHTA and CDR2 FQGNSA. The CDR3 has 15 residues. The CDR3 protein is CASSSRLARTDTQYF. CDR3 DNA: TGTGCCAGCAGCTCCCGACTAGCGCGCACAGATACGCAGTATTTT.